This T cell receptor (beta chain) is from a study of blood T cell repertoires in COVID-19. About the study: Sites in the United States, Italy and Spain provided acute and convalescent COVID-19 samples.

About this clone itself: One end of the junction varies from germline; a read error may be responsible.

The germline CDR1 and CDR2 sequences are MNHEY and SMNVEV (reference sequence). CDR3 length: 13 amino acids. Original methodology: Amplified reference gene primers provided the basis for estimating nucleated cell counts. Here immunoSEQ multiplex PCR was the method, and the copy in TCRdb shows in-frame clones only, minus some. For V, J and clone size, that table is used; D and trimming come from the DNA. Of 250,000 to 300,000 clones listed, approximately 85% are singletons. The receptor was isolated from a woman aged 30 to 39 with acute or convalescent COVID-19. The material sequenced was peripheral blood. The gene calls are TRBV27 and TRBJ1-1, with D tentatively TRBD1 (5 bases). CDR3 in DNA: TGTGCCAGCAGTTTATCGCAGGGTAGAGCCTGCTATTTT. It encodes CASSLSQGRACYF.